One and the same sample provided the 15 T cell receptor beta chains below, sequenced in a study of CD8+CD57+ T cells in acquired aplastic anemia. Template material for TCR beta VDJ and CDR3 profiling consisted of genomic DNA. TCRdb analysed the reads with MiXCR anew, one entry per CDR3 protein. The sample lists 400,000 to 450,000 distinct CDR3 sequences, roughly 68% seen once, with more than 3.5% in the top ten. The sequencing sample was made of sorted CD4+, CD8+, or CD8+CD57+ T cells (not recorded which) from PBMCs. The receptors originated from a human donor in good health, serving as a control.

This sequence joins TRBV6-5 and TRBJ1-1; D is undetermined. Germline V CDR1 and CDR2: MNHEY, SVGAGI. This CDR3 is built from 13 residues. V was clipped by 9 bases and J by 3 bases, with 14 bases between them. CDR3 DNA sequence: TGTGCCAGAAATTTGATAAGGGACACTGAAGCTTTCTTT. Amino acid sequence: CARNLIRDTEAFF.

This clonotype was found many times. CDR3 loop: CASSLGPGNIQYF. In DNA form, the CDR3 reads TGTGCCAGCAGCTTAGGACCGGGCAACATTCAGTACTTC. The genes are TRBV7-2 and TRBJ2-4, with unresolved D. V was cut by 1 base and J by 7 bases, with 8 bases left in between. CDR3 length: 13 amino acids. The germline V gene encodes CDR1 SGHTA and CDR2 FQGNSA. The whole variable domain, remainder taken from reference TRBV7-2 and TRBJ2-4, is GAGVSQSPSNKVTEKGKDVELRCDPISGHTALYWYRQSLGQGLEFLIYFQGNSAPDKSGLPSDRFSAERTGGSVSTLTIQRTQQEDSAVYLCASSLGPGNIQYFGAGTRLSVL.

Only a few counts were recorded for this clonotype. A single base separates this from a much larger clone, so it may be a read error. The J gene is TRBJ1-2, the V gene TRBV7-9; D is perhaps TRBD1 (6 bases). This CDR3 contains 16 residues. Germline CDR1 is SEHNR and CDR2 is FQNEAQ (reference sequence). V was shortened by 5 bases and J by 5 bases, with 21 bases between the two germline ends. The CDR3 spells CASSPIIRGAKYGYTF. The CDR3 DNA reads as TGTGCCAGCAGCCCCATTATTCGGGGGGCGAAGTATGGCTACACCTTC.

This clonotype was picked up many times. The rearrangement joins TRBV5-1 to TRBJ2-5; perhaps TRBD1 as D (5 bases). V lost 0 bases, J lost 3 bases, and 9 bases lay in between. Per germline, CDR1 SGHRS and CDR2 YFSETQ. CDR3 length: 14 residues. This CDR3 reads CASSLAQTEETQYF. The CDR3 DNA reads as TGCGCCAGCAGCTTGGCCCAGACAGAAGAGACCCAGTACTTC.

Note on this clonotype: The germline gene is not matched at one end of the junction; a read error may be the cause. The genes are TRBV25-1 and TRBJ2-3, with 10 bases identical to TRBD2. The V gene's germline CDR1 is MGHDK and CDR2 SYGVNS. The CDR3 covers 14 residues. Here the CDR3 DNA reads TGTGCCAGGAGCGGGGGGGGGCGCACAGATGCGCAGTATTTT. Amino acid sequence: CARSGGGRTDAQYF.

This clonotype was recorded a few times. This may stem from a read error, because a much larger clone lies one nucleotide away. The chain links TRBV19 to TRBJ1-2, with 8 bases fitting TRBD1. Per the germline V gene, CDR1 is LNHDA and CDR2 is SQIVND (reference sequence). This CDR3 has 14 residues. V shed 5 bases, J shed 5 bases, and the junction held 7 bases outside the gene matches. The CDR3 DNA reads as TGTGCCAGTAGTCTGGAACAGGGGGGTTATGGCTACACCTTC. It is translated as CASSLEQGGYGYTF.

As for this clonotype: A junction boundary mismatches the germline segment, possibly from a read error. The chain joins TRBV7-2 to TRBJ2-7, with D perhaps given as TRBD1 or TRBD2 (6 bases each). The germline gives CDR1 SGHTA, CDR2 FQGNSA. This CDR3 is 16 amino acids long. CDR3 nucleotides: TGTGCCAGCAGCACCGCCCCGGGGGCCTATACGGATACGCAGTTCTTT. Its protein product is CASSTAPGAYTDTQFF.

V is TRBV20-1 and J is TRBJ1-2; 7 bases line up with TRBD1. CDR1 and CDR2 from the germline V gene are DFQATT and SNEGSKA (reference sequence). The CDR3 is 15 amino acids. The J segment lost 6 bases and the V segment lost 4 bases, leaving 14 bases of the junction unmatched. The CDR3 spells CSANIKAGGRNGYTF. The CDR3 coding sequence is TGCAGTGCTAACATAAAGGCAGGGGGACGTAATGGCTACACCTTC.

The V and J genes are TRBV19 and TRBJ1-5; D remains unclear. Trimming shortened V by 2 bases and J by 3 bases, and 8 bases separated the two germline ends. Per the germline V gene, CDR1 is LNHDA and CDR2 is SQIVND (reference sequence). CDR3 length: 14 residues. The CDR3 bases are TGTGCCAGTAGTATACACGGGTTCAATCAGCCCCAGCATTTT. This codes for CASSIHGFNQPQHF. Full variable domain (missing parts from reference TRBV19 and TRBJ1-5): DGGITQSPKYLFRKEGQNVTLSCEQNLNHDAMYWYRQDPGQGLRLIYYSQIVNDFQKGDIAEGYSVSREKKESFPLTVTSAQKNPTAFYLCASSIHGFNQPQHFGDGTRLSIL.

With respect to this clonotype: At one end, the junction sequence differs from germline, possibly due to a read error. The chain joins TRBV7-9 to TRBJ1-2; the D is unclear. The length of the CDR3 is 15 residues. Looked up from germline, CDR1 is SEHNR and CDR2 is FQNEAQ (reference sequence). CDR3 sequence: CASSRSSGTVYDYTF. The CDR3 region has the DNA TGTGCCAGCAGCAGATCATCCGGCACAGTATATGACTACACCTTC.

CDR3 sequence: CASGTPEKGDADTQYF. The CDR3 coding sequence is TGTGCCAGCGGTACCCCCGAGAAGGGGGACGCAGATACGCAGTATTTT. The chain recombines TRBV25-1 with TRBJ2-3; D may be TRBD1 (6 bases). The CDR3 covers 16 residues. The V and J ends lost 8 bases and 4 bases respectively, with 22 bases between them. Looked up from germline, CDR1 is MGHDK and CDR2 is SYGVNS.

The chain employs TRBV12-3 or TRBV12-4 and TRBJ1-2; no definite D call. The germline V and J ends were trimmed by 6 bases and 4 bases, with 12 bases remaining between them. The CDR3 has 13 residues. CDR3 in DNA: TGTGCCAGCAGCCACGACACCTCCTATGGCTACACCTTC. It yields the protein CASSHDTSYGYTF.

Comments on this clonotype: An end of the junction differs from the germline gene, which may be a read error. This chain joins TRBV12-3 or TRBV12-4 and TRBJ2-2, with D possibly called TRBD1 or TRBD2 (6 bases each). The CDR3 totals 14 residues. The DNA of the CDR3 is TGCGCCAGCAGATTACTAGGGGGGACCGGGGAGCTGTTTTTT. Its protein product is CASRLLGGTGELFF.

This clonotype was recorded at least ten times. The CDR3 region has the DNA TGCGCCAGCAGCTTCTCACCTCCAGGAATCGCTAACTATGGCTACACCTTC. Translated: CASSFSPPGIANYGYTF. The J gene is TRBJ1-2, the V gene TRBV5-1; no clear D gene. This CDR3 has 17 residues. Trimming shortened V by 2 bases and J by 0 bases, and 17 bases separated the two germline ends. Germline CDR1 and CDR2: SGHRS and YFSETQ.

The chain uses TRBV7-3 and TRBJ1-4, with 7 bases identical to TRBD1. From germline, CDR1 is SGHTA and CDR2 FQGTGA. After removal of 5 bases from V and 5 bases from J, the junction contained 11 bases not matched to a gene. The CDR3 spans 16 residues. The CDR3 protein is CASSRGGSERNEKLFF. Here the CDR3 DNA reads TGTGCCAGCAGCAGAGGGGGCAGCGAACGAAATGAAAAACTGTTTTTT.